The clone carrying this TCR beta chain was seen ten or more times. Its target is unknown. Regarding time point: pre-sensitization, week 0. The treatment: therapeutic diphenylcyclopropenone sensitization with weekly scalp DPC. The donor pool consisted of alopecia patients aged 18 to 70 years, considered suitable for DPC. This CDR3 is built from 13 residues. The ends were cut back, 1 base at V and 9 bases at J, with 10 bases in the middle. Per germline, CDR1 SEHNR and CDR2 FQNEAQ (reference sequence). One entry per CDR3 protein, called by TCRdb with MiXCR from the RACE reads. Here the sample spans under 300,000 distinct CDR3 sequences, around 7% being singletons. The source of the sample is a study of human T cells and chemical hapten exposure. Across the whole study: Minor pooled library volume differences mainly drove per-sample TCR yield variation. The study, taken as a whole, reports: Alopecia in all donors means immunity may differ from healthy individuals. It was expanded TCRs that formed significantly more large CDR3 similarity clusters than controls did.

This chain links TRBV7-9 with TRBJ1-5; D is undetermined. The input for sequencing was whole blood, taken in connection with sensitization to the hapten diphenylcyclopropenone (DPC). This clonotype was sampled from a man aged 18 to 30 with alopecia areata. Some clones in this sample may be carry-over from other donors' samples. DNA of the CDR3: TGTGCCAGCAGCTTAGGTGGCAGACGGCCCCAGCATTTT. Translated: CASSLGGRRPQHF.